This T cell receptor (beta chain) was sequenced in a study of T cells in Graves' hyperthyroidism and ophthalmopathy. This clonotype occurred many times. Antigen specificity is unknown. Study-wide results and limits: Using 13 V-J features, a model discriminated ophthalmopathy from stable hyperthyroidism.

Thyroid ultrasound, orbital computed tomography, clinical symptoms, and serum thyroxine and TRAb underpinned diagnoses. RNA transcripts provided the source from which TCR beta CDR3 regions were amplified. With the HTBI primer set, the TCR CDR3 went through a first round of RT-PCR. TCRdb analysed the multiplex PCR reads with MiXCR anew, one entry per CDR3 protein. The sample comprises roughly 98,000 distinct CDR3 sequences, around 42% of which are singletons, and about 9.4% rests with the top ten. The TCR originated in a woman in her twenties or thirties with Graves' hyperthyroidism. Sample: peripheral blood or thyroid tissue (not recorded which).

The CDR3 sequence is CASSKGAGWGYTF. The CDR3 nucleotides are TGTGCCAGCAGCAAGGGGGCCGGTTGGGGCTACACCTTC. The rearrangement links TRBV6-6 to TRBJ1-2; 7 bases match TRBD1. The trim removed 6 bases at V and 8 bases at J, leaving 9 bases unmatched. The CDR3 has 13 amino acids. The germline V gene encodes CDR1 MNHNY and CDR2 SVGAGI (reference sequence).